This paragraph reports one TCR beta chain. What it binds is not known. RNA extraction was followed by reverse transcription into cDNA, which acted as the sequencing template. Method: immunoSEQ multiplex PCR; TCRdb's copy keeps in-frame clones and lacks some. The data show approximately 140,000 clones, about 86% seen once. This specimen belongs to a study of CD8+ T cells in alopecia areata. Across the whole study: Treated patients were given 5 to 10 mg oral tofacitinib twice daily. Severity of treated patients was scored by affected scalp percentage. Points from the study as a whole: Uncertainty about whether baseline CD8+ expansion is linked to response remains, with one nonresponder.

Per the germline V gene, CDR1 is MNHNY and CDR2 is SVGAGI (reference sequence). The CDR3 spans 11 residues. V lost 8 bases, J lost 4 bases, and 5 bases lay in between. Indicated treatment: oral pan-JAK inhibitor, 5-10 mg twice daily. Peripheral blood samples and lesional scalp punch biopsies were obtained from alopecia areata patients. The chain recombines TRBV6-6 with TRBJ2-2, with no clear D. The receptor was isolated from a human donor with alopecia areata. The sequencing here drew on CD8+ T cells sorted from blood, taken at week 4, from a patient treated with tofacitinib. The CDR3 is CASLSTGELFF. For the CDR3, the DNA is TGTGCCAGCTTAAGCACCGGGGAGCTGTTTTTT.